The next 30 T cell receptor beta chains were all read from a single sample in a study of PD-1 blockade in classical Hodgkin lymphoma. Autologous stem cell transplantation was followed by relapse in every patient, and brentuximab vedotin exposure varied. This table comes from immunoSEQ multiplex PCR, and its TCRdb copy is limited to in-frame clones, with some not included. The sample includes about 99,000 clones, more than 80% seen only once; the top ten take under 20%. Here the sequenced sample was peripheral blood mononuclear cells (PBMCs), taken before the second cycle of nivolumab. Every receptor here comes from a human donor with classical Hodgkin lymphoma.

The chain uses TRBV2 and TRBJ2-7; D call uncertain. The CDR3 sequence is 11 residues long. Deletions cut 4 bases from V and 4 bases from J, with 5 bases between. The germline V gene encodes CDR1 SNHLY and CDR2 FYNNEI. In DNA form, the CDR3 reads TGTGCCAGCAGTGTCGAGTACGAGCAGTACTTC. Protein sequence: CASSVEYEQYF.

This rearrangement joins TRBV11-1 to TRBJ2-7; TRBD2 matches at 8 bases. The CDR3 is made up of 15 amino acids. Germline trimming cut 2 bases from V and 3 bases from J; bases unmatched to any gene: 6. Germline loops: CDR1 SGHAT, CDR2 FQDESV (reference sequence). CDR3 loop: CASSLSASGFYEQYF. DNA of the CDR3: TGTGCCAGCAGCTTATCGGCTAGCGGGTTCTACGAGCAGTACTTC.

This chain joins TRBV7-9 and TRBJ2-1; D might be TRBD2 (6 bases). This CDR3 contains 15 residues. The V end lost 1 base, the J end lost 6 bases, and 13 bases lay between the germline ends. The germline gives CDR1 SEHNR, CDR2 FQNEAQ (reference sequence). The CDR3 protein is CASSLGRAALNEQFF. The CDR3, as DNA: TGTGCCAGCAGCTTAGGGAGGGCAGCTCTCAATGAGCAGTTCTTC.

V gene TRBV4-1 combines with J gene TRBJ1-4, with D perhaps matching TRBD1 (6 bases). CDR1 is MGHRA and CDR2 is YSYEKL in the germline V gene. V lost 3 bases, J lost 0 bases, and 8 bases lay in between. The CDR3 has 15 amino acids. For the CDR3, the DNA is TGCGCCAGCAGCCAGGACAGAACAACTAATGAAAAACTGTTTTTT. Translation: CASSQDRTTNEKLFF.

V gene TRBV5-4 combines with J gene TRBJ2-5, with no clear D. CDR3 length: 14 amino acids. Germline CDR1 reads SGHNT; CDR2 reads YYREEE (reference sequence). Trimming removed 4 bases from V and 1 base from J, with 11 bases in between. Written as DNA, the CDR3 is TGTGCCAGCAGCGATCCTAGGTCCCAAGAGACCCAGTACTTC. Translating it yields CASSDPRSQETQYF.

The chain is built from TRBV2 and TRBJ2-7; D is unclear. Trimming stripped 9 bases from V and 2 bases from J, with 14 bases between. CDR1 and CDR2 (germline): SNHLY, FYNNEI. CDR3 length equals 13 residues. The CDR3 nucleotides are TGTGCCAGGCGCTGGGCAGGAGCCTACGAGCAGTACTTC. Protein sequence: CARRWAGAYEQYF.

V gene TRBV2 combines with J gene TRBJ2-5; TRBD1 aligns across 8 bases. The CDR3 has 18 residues. V shed 5 bases, J shed 1 base, and the junction held 15 bases outside the gene matches. Germline values: CDR1 SNHLY, CDR2 FYNNEI. The CDR3: CASSIAPPGQALQETQYF. The DNA of the CDR3 is TGTGCCAGCAGTATAGCCCCTCCGGGACAGGCGCTCCAAGAGACCCAGTACTTC.

The chain recombines TRBV10-3 with TRBJ2-1; the match to TRBD2 covers 8 bases. This CDR3 is built from 15 residues. V trimming: 3 bases; J trimming: 2 bases; junction bases outside the gene matches: 3. Germline CDR1 reads ENHRY; CDR2 reads SYGVKD. The CDR3 reads CAISDSGGAYNEQFF. In DNA, the CDR3 is TGTGCCATCAGTGACAGCGGGGGCGCCTACAATGAGCAGTTCTTC.

The CDR3 DNA is TGTGCCAGCAAGACCAGGCGGACAGTTGCCTACGAGCAGTACTTC. Translation gives CASKTRRTVAYEQYF. The genes are TRBV7-2 and TRBJ2-7; possible D gene TRBD1, 6 bases. Deletions cut 7 bases from V and 2 bases from J, with 18 bases between. CDR1 is SGHTA, CDR2 FQGNSA, per germline. CDR3 length: 15 residues.

V gene TRBV19 combines with J gene TRBJ2-2; TRBD1 matches at 9 bases. Germline V gene lookup returns CDR1 LNHDA and CDR2 SQIVND (reference sequence). This CDR3 spans 15 amino acids. With 3 bases clipped from V and 7 bases from J, the junction kept 6 bases outside the gene matches. CDR3: CASSIGTGLIGELFF. CDR3 sequence (DNA): TGTGCCAGTAGTATCGGGACAGGGTTAATCGGGGAGCTGTTTTTT.

The chain links TRBV5-1 to TRBJ1-4; D gene unclear. V was pared by 4 bases and J by 7 bases, with 14 bases between. The germline V gene has CDR1 SGHRS and CDR2 YFSETQ. The CDR3 consists of 14 residues. The CDR3 sequence is CASSPPRPGEKLFF. CDR3 in DNA: TGCGCCAGCAGCCCCCCCCGCCCCGGTGAAAAACTGTTTTTT.

The rearrangement links TRBV5-1 to TRBJ2-2; 10 bases fit TRBD2. Looked up from germline, CDR1 is SGHRS and CDR2 is YFSETQ. The CDR3 has 15 residues. Unmatched junction bases numbered 3, after V lost 4 bases and J lost 3 bases. In nucleotides, the CDR3 is TGCGCCAGCAGCCAAGGGACTAGCGACACCGGGGAGCTGTTTTTT. Its translation is CASSQGTSDTGELFF.

The chain is built from TRBV7-2 and TRBJ2-3; D is unresolved. V lost 0 bases and J lost 2, with 9 bases in between. Germline values: CDR1 SGHTA, CDR2 FQGNSA. The CDR3 runs 15 residues. In DNA form, the CDR3 reads TGTGCCAGCAGCTTAGCCGGGCAGTTCACAGATACGCAGTATTTT. This sequence encodes CASSLAGQFTDTQYF.

The chain couples TRBV6-4 to TRBJ1-1, with 7 bases matching TRBD1. CDR3 size: 15 residues. Per germline, CDR1 MRHNA and CDR2 SNTAGT. Losses at the gene ends were 1 base for V and 5 bases for J; bases not matched to a gene: 7. In nucleotides, the CDR3 is TGTGCCAGCAGTGACTTAGTCAGGGGGAGGACTGAAGCTTTCTTT. Its translation: CASSDLVRGRTEAFF.

This clone was seen a single time. The chain carries TRBV5-4 and TRBJ1-2; 7 bases are a match to TRBD1. In germline, CDR1 is SGHNT, CDR2 YYREEE (reference sequence). The CDR3 extends over 13 amino acids. The V segment lost 6 bases and the J segment 2 bases; nucleotides outside the gene matches: 4. The CDR3 reads CASMSQGNYGYTF. CDR3 DNA sequence: TGTGCCAGCATGTCACAGGGGAACTATGGCTACACCTTC.

The chain uses TRBV21-1 and TRBJ2-4. TRBV21-1 is deemed a pseudogene. The CDR3 covers 16 residues. CDR3 in amino acids: CASGYRDSVAKNIQYF. DNA of the CDR3: TGTGCCAGCGGATACAGGGACTCCGTAGCCAAAAACATTCAGTACTTC.

Only a few counts were recorded for this clone. The chain recombines TRBV7-3 with TRBJ2-2; 9 bases are a match to TRBD2. J gave up 8 bases and V 5 bases, and 18 bases lay outside the gene matches. The CDR3 covers 18 residues. CDR1 SGHTA and CDR2 FQGTGA come from the germline V gene. This CDR3 reads CASSPPGRAGGPSGELFF. The CDR3 DNA sequence: TGTGCCAGCAGCCCCCCCGGACGGGCGGGAGGGCCTTCTGGGGAGCTGTTTTTT.

This clone came up a few times. This chain uses TRBV5-4 with TRBJ2-2; D perhaps matches TRBD2 (6 bases). CDR3 length: 13 amino acids. CDR1 and CDR2 (germline): SGHNT, YYREEE (reference sequence). V lost 1 base and J 11 bases, leaving 12 bases between the germline ends. The CDR3 loop is CASSLRPEGELFF. The CDR3, as DNA: TGTGCCAGCAGCTTGCGCCCGGAGGGAGAGCTGTTTTTT.

The V call is TRBV2, the J call TRBJ2-7, with TRBD2 matching 12 bases. In germline, CDR1 is SNHLY, CDR2 FYNNEI. The trim removed 6 bases at V and 1 base at J, leaving 10 bases unmatched. CDR3 length equals 17 residues. The DNA of the CDR3 is TGTGCCAGCAGCAGACTAGCGGGAGTTATAGCGTCCTACGAGCAGTACTTC. Translating gives CASSRLAGVIASYEQYF.

The chain joins TRBV19 to TRBJ2-7, with D perhaps TRBD1 (6 bases). The length of the CDR3 is 15 residues. Deletions cut 3 bases from V and 2 bases from J, with 14 bases between. CDR1 is LNHDA, CDR2 SQIVND, per germline (reference sequence). The CDR3 DNA follows: TGTGCCAGTAGTATCAAATACAGGGCTACCTACGAGCAGTACTTC. It specifies CASSIKYRATYEQYF.

This rearrangement joins TRBV18 to TRBJ2-2; D remains ambiguous. The CDR3 is 14 residues long. V was cut by 4 bases and J by 5 bases, with 11 bases left in between. The germline CDR1 and CDR2 sequences are KGHSH and LQKENI. The CDR3, as DNA: TGTGCCAGCTCACACAAAGATGGAACCGGGGAGCTGTTTTTT. Encoded protein: CASSHKDGTGELFF. Combining the CDR3 with reference TRBV18 and TRBJ2-2 gives the whole variable domain NAGVMQNPRHLVRRRGQEARLRCSPMKGHSHVYWYRQLPEEGLKFMVYLQKENIIDESGMPKERFSAEFPKEGPSILRIQQVVRGDSAAYFCASSHKDGTGELFFGEGSRLTVL.

This chain joins TRBV19 and TRBJ2-3, with TRBD2 as a possible D gene (5 bases). This CDR3 contains 13 residues. V was pared by 7 bases and J by 5 bases, with 13 bases between. Germline V lookup: CDR1 LNHDA, CDR2 SQIVND (reference sequence). The CDR3 region is CASKQGAVDTQYF. As DNA, the CDR3 is TGTGCCAGTAAGCAAGGAGCGGTAGATACGCAGTATTTT. The complete variable domain, with remaining parts taken from reference TRBV19 and TRBJ2-3, reads DGGITQSPKYLFRKEGQNVTLSCEQNLNHDAMYWYRQDPGQGLRLIYYSQIVNDFQKGDIAEGYSVSREKKESFPLTVTSAQKNPTAFYLCASKQGAVDTQYFGPGTRLTVL.

The chain joins TRBV15 to TRBJ1-3; D ambiguous. The CDR3 has 14 amino acids. V lost 4 bases, J lost 5 bases, and 12 bases lay in between. The germline gives CDR1 LNHNV, CDR2 YYDKDF (reference sequence). The CDR3 is CATSTEDGRNTIYF. In DNA form, the CDR3 reads TGTGCCACCAGCACCGAGGACGGACGAAACACCATATATTTT.

This sequence joins TRBV28 and TRBJ2-4; weak D call: TRBD1 (6 bases). The germline V gene has CDR1 MDHEN and CDR2 SYDVKM. Between the trimmed V and J ends, which lost 6 bases and 6 bases, there was a span of 21 bases. The CDR3 length is 16 residues. The CDR3 reads CASSPAVWGLGNIQYF. The CDR3 DNA is TGTGCCAGCAGCCCGGCGGTTTGGGGGCTCGGAAACATTCAGTACTTC.

V is TRBV10-3 and J is TRBJ1-1, with TRBD1 as a possible D gene (5 bases). CDR3 size: 14 residues. V lost 6 bases and J lost 3, with 14 bases in between. Looked up from germline, CDR1 is ENHRY and CDR2 is SYGVKD. The CDR3 sequence: CAIRGTRGDTEAFF. CDR3 in DNA: TGTGCCATCAGGGGGACCCGCGGGGACACTGAAGCTTTCTTT.

This clone turned up a few times. The chain joins TRBV6-5 to TRBJ2-7; no definite D call. Germline CDR1 reads MNHEY; CDR2 reads SVGAGI. There are 13 residues in the CDR3. Trimming removed 0 bases at V and 6 bases at J, with 9 bases between. The CDR3 DNA is TGTGCCAGCAGTTACTCGAGAAGCACCGAGCAGTACTTC. This translates into CASSYSRSTEQYF.

This clone came up a few times. This rearrangement joins TRBV21-1 to TRBJ1-5; the D call TRBD1 from the table was never checked on the DNA. TRBV21-1 is deemed a pseudogene. There are 15 residues in the CDR3. The CDR3 reads CASGGQGYSNQPQHF. The CDR3 region has the DNA TGTGCCAGCGGGGGACAGGGCTATAGCAATCAGCCCCAGCATTTT.

This clone was seen a handful of times. The chain recombines TRBV4-2 with TRBJ1-2, with D hard to call. The CDR3 contains 14 residues. The V gene lost 0 bases and the J gene lost 4 bases, with 9 bases spanning the gap. Germline-derived CDR1 and CDR2 are LGHNA and YNFKEQ. CDR3: CASSQDGQSYGYTF. In DNA form, the CDR3 reads TGTGCCAGCAGCCAAGATGGGCAGTCCTATGGCTACACCTTC.

The chain has TRBV19 and TRBJ2-5, with D possibly called TRBD1 or TRBD2 (6 bases each). The CDR3 spans 16 residues. From germline, CDR1 is LNHDA and CDR2 SQIVND (reference sequence). Trimming removed 2 bases from V and 2 bases from J, with 15 bases in between. The CDR3 DNA reads as TGTGCCAGTAGTATAAGGGGGGCGGTCTTACAAGAGACCCAGTACTTC. As protein: CASSIRGAVLQETQYF.

The V and J genes are TRBV5-1 and TRBJ1-2; 7 bases map to TRBD1. This CDR3 comprises 13 residues. Germline V CDR1 and CDR2: SGHRS, YFSETQ. Trimming at V came to 3 bases and at J to 2 bases, leaving 1 base not matched to a gene. The CDR3 DNA sequence: TGCGCCAGCAGCTCACAGGGGAACTATGGCTACACCTTC. Translating gives CASSSQGNYGYTF.